Listed below are T cell receptor beta chains from one sample, sequenced in a study of Ad26.COV2.S vaccination and SARS-CoV-2 variants. Assay used: immunoSEQ multiplex PCR; TCRdb lists only in-frame clones, some missing. The sample includes around 300,000 clones, 70% to 90% seen only once; the top ten take around a tenth. The source was peripheral blood, collected in a trial of Ad26.COV2.S vaccine versus placebo. The receptors were gathered from a person aged 18 to 59 who received the Ad26.COV2.S COVID-19 vaccine or a placebo. Each CDR3 is given with its conserved first and last residue.

CDR3 | J | V
CASTGPNGDEQFF | TRBJ2-1 | TRBV7-2
CASSQQGTVNTEAFF | TRBJ1-1 | TRBV23-1
CASSTSRGPNQPQHF | TRBJ1-5 | TRBV19
CASSPSNLPNTGELFF | TRBJ2-2 | TRBV27
CASSPQGQGAGTEAFF | TRBJ1-1 | TRBV4-3
CASRRGSGTRGYEQYF | TRBJ2-7 | TRBV3-1/TRBV3-2
CASSVGLAAMKQFF | TRBJ2-1 | TRBV9
CASSQDPSGVASLYEQYF | TRBJ2-7 | TRBV3-1/TRBV3-2
CASSRVAGLNLRNEQFF | TRBJ2-1 | TRBV19
CAGSKGPANTGELFF | TRBJ2-2 | TRBV19
CASSYSRTSGLYEQYF | TRBJ2-7 | TRBV6-2/TRBV6-3